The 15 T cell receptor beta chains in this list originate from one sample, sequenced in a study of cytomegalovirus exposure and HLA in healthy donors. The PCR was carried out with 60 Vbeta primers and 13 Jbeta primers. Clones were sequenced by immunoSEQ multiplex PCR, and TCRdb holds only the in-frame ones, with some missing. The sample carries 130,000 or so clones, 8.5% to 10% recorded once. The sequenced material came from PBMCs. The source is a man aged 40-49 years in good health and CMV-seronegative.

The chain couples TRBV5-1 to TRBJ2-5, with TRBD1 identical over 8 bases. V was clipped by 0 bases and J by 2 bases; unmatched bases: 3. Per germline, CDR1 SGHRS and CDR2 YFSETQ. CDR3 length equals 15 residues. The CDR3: CASSLGRGPQETQYF. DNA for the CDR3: TGCGCCAGCAGCTTGGGCAGGGGGCCACAAGAGACCCAGTACTTC.

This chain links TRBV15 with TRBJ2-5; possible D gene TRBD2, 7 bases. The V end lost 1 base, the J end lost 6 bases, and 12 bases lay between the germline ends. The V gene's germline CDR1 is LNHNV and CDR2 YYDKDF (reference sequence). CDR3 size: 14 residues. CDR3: CATSRAGGGKTQYF. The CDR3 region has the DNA TGTGCCACCAGCAGAGCGGGGGGCGGGAAGACCCAGTACTTC.

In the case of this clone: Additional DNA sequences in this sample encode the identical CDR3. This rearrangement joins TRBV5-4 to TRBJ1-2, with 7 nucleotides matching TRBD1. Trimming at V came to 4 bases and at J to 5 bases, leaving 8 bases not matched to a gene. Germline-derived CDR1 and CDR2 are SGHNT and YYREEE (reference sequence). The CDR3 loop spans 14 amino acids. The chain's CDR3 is CASSPGQNFYGYTF. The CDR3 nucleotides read TGTGCCAGCAGCCCGGGACAGAACTTTTATGGCTACACCTTC.

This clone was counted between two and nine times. This CDR3 reads CASSVDSYSNQPQHF. CDR3 sequence (DNA): TGCGCCAGCAGCGTCGACTCCTATAGCAATCAGCCCCAGCATTTT. The chain combines TRBV5-1 with TRBJ1-5, with D hard to call. Per the germline V gene, CDR1 is SGHRS and CDR2 is YFSETQ. V shed 4 bases and J shed 0 bases, with 11 bases lying between them. The CDR3 extends over 15 amino acids.

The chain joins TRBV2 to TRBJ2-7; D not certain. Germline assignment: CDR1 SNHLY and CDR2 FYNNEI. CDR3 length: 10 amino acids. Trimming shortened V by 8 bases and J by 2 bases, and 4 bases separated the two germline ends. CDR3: CASGAYEQYF. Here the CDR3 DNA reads TGTGCCAGCGGAGCCTACGAGCAGTACTTC.

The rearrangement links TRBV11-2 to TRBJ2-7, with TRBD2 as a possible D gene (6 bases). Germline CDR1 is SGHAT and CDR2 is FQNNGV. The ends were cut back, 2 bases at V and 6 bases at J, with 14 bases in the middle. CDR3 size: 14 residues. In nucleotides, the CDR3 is TGTGCCAGCAGCTTAATGGAGGGGACCGCCGAGCAGTACTTC. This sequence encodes CASSLMEGTAEQYF.

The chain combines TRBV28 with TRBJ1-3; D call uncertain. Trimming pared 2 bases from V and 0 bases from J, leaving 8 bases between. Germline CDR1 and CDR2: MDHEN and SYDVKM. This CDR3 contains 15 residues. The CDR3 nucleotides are TGTGCCAGCAGTTTAGCGCGAAACTCTGGAAACACCATATATTTT. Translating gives CASSLARNSGNTIYF.

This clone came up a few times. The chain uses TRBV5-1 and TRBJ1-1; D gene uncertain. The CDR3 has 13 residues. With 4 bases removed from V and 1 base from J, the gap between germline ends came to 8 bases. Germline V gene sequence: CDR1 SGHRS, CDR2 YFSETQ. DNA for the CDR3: TGCGCCAGCAGCCTCAGACAGAACACTGAAGCTTTCTTT. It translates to CASSLRQNTEAFF.

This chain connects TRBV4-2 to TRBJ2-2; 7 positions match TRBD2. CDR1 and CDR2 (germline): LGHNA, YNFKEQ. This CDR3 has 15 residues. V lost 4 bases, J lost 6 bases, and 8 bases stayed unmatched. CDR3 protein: CASSLGGGISGELFF. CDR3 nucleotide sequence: TGTGCCAGCAGCCTCGGGGGAGGGATTTCCGGGGAGCTGTTTTTT.

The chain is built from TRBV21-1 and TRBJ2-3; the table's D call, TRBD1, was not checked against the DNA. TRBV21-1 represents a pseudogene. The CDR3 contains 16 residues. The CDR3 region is CARSIKTGTSTDTQYF. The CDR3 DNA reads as TGTGCCAGGAGCATTAAAACAGGAACAAGCACAGATACGCAGTATTTT.

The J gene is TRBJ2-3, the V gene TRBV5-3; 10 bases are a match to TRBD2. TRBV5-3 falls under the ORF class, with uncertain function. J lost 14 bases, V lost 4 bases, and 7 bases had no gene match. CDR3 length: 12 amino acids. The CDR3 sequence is CARSPTSGTRYF. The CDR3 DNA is TGTGCCAGAAGCCCTACTAGCGGGACTCGGTATTTT.

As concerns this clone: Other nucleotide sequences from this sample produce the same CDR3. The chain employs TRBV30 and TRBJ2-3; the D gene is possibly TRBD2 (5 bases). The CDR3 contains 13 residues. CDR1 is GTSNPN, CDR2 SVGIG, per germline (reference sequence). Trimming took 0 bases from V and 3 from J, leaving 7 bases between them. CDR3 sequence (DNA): TGTGCCTGGAGTGTACGAGGGACAGATACGCAGTATTTT. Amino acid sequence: CAWSVRGTDTQYF.

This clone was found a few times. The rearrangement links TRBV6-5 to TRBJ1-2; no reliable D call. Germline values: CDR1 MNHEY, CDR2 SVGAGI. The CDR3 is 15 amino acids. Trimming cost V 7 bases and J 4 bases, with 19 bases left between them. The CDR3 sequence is CASKTIVLEGYGYTF. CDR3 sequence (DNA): TGTGCCAGCAAGACAATCGTCCTAGAGGGCTATGGCTACACCTTC.

This chain's CDR3 is CASSQERTGTSGPTSYEQYF. CDR3 nucleotides: TGTGCCAGCAGCCAAGAGCGGACCGGGACTAGCGGGCCCACATCCTACGAGCAGTACTTC. V is TRBV4-2 and J is TRBJ2-7; 12 positions match TRBD2. This CDR3 contains 20 residues. V shed 0 bases and J 1 base; nucleotides not matched to a gene: 13. The germline CDR1 and CDR2 sequences are LGHNA and YNFKEQ.

This chain's CDR3 is CASSKAQTGNEQFF. CDR3 sequence (DNA): TGCGCCAGCAGCAAGGCGCAAACGGGTAATGAGCAGTTCTTC. The V gene is TRBV4-1, the J gene TRBJ2-1; no definite D call. The CDR3 runs to 14 residues. V was clipped by 5 bases and J by 7 bases, with 15 bases between them. Germline CDR1 reads MGHRA; CDR2 reads YSYEKL.